This is a list of T cell receptor beta chains from one sample in a study of OX40 agonist ivuxolimab in advanced cancers. Method: immunoSEQ multiplex PCR; TCRdb's copy keeps in-frame clones and lacks some. The sample has about 48,000 clones, 75% to 85% seen once. Sequenced material: CD4+ or CD8+ T cells sorted from blood, taken in a trial of the OX40 agonist ivuxolimab. These receptors were obtained from an adult with an advanced solid tumor such as melanoma, head and neck, liver or kidney cancer. CDR3s include the opening cysteine and the closing phenylalanine or tryptophan. Each record gives: clone size, D gene, V gene, J gene, CDR3 DNA, CDR3 protein. A D gene is named only where the DNA matches it firmly. Rows may omit the clone size; those that give it use once, few, many or a size class.

.	.	TRBV5-1	TRBJ1-2	TGCGCCAGCAGCTTAGGTGGGGGTACTAACTATGGCTACACCTTC	CASSLGGGTNYGYTF
.	TRBD2	TRBV11-1	TRBJ2-1	TGTGCCAGCAGCTTCACGGGGGGGCGGAATGAGCAGTTCTTC	CASSFTGGRNEQFF
.	TRBD1	TRBV11-2	TRBJ2-7	TGTGCCAGCAGGAAAACCGGGACAGGAAACAACGAGCAGTACTTC	CASRKTGTGNNEQYF
.	.	TRBV5-1	TRBJ1-4	TGCGCCAGCAGCCCGACAGGACGGGGTAAAAAACTGTTTTTT	CASSPTGRGKKLFF
.	.	TRBV7-9	TRBJ1-1	TGTGCCAGCAGCTTAGCTGCCCGTATGAACACTGAAGCTTTCTTT	CASSLAARMNTEAFF
.	.	TRBV7-9	TRBJ2-7	TGTGCCAGCAGTCCAAGCTCCAGTAAAACCTCTCGAGAGCAGTACTTC	CASSPSSSKTSREQYF
.	.	TRBV6-1	TRBJ1-1	TGTGCCAGCAGTGAAGAGGGAGTCGGTGAAGCTTTCTTT	CASSEEGVGEAFF
.	.	TRBV5-1	TRBJ2-6	TGCGCCAGCAGCTCGAAGAGCGCTGGGGCCAACGTCCTGACTTTC	CASSSKSAGANVLTF
.	.	TRBV5-1	TRBJ2-5	TGCGCCAGCAGCCGCCTAAATCCTCAAGAGACCCAGTACTTC	CASSRLNPQETQYF
.	.	TRBV5-1	TRBJ2-2	TGCGCCAGCAGCTTCAGGGTGAATTTCTTGGGCGGGGAGCTGTTTTTT	CASSFRVNFLGGELFF
.	TRBD2	TRBV2	TRBJ2-1	TGTGCCAGCAGTGGGGGGGGTTATATCAATGAGCAGTTCTTC	CASSGGGYINEQFF
.	.	TRBV5-1	TRBJ2-3	TGCGCCAGCAGCTTGGGGCTAGCAACAGATACGCAGTATTTT	CASSLGLATDTQYF
.	.	TRBV7-2	TRBJ2-3	TGTGCCAGCAGTCCGCCCCCGGGCACAGATACGCAGTATTTT	CASSPPPGTDTQYF
.	.	TRBV27	TRBJ1-1	TGTGCCAGCAGTCCAGAGGGGGGAGTAAGCACTGAAGCTTTCTTT	CASSPEGGVSTEAFF
.	.	TRBV2	TRBJ2-7	TGTGCCAGCAGTTTACAGGGCTACGAGCAGTACTTC	CASSLQGYEQYF
.	TRBD2	TRBV18	TRBJ2-4	TGTGCCAGCTCACCCCCGGGACTAGCGGGGGGCACTATAGCCAAAAACATTCAGTACTTC	CASSPPGLAGGTIAKNIQYF
.	TRBD1	TRBV5-6	TRBJ1-1	TGTGCCAGCAGCTTGGGGGACAGGGAGTACACTGAAGCTTTCTTT	CASSLGDREYTEAFF
.	.	TRBV11-2	TRBJ2-7	TGTGCCAGCAGTCGCCTTGAGACCGGGGAGCAGTACTTC	CASSRLETGEQYF
.	.	TRBV5-1	TRBJ1-1	TGCGCCAGCAGCTCTGGGGATAACACTGAAGCTTTCTTT	CASSSGDNTEAFF
few	.	TRBV9	TRBJ2-7	TGTGCCAGCAGCGGCGCCCAGGCCCCACCGTACGAGCAGTACTTC	CASSGAQAPPYEQYF
.	TRBD2	TRBV6-1	TRBJ2-3	TGTGCCAGCAGTGAAAACGGGCTAGCGGGGAGCACAGATACGCAGTATTTT	CASSENGLAGSTDTQYF
.	.	TRBV9	TRBJ1-2	TGTGCCAGCAGCGAGAGCGGGGGGAACTATGGCTACACCTTC	CASSESGGNYGYTF
few	.	TRBV6-5	TRBJ2-7	TGTGCCAGCAGTTACCAGGGGTCAAGAGGATACGAGCAGTACTTC	CASSYQGSRGYEQYF
.	TRBD2	TRBV13	TRBJ2-3	TGTGCCAGCAGCTTAATAGCGGGGGGGCCGGTAGATACGCAGTATTTT	CASSLIAGGPVDTQYF
.	.	TRBV7-2	TRBJ2-1	TGTGCCAGCAGCCTCGTGGGACTTGAGCAGTTCTTC	CASSLVGLEQFF
.	.	TRBV30	TRBJ1-2	TGTGCCTGGAGGTCCCTGACAGTCTATGGCTACACCTTC	CAWRSLTVYGYTF
.	.	TRBV7-8	TRBJ2-7	TGTGCCAGCAGCTTAGTGGTCTACGAGCAGTACTTC	CASSLVVYEQYF
.	TRBD1	TRBV29-1	TRBJ2-5	TGCAGCGTTATCACAGGGGGCGGTGAGACCCAGTACTTC	CSVITGGGETQYF
once	TRBD1	TRBV10-1	TRBJ1-1	TGCGCCACCCGACAGGGTAGAAATACTGAAGCTTTCTTT	CATRQGRNTEAFF
.	.	TRBV11-2	TRBJ1-5	TGTGCCAGCAGCCGGGTGGGGGAGGGGCCCCAGCATTTT	CASSRVGEGPQHF
.	TRBD1	TRBV25-1	TRBJ2-5	TGTGCCAGCAGTGGAGACAGGGGGTATCAAGAGACCCAGTACTTC	CASSGDRGYQETQYF
.	TRBD2	TRBV11-3	TRBJ2-3	TGTGCCAGCAGCTTCTCCCGGGACTACCGCACAGATACGCAGTATTTT	CASSFSRDYRTDTQYF
.	.	TRBV7-2	TRBJ1-1	TGTGCCAGCAGCTTAGCACAGTATAACACTGAAGCTTTCTTT	CASSLAQYNTEAFF
.	TRBD1	TRBV10-2	TRBJ1-2	TGCGCCAGCAGAACGGGACAGGGTACGATAGATGGCTACACCTTC	CASRTGQGTIDGYTF
.	.	TRBV28	TRBJ1-5	TGTGCCAGCAGTTATTTGGGGGCCCAAAGCAATCAGCCCCAGCATTTT	CASSYLGAQSNQPQHF
.	TRBD1	TRBV19	TRBJ2-1	TGTGCCAGTAGTATGATCTACAGGGGCCTGATTCTGAATGAGCAGTTCTTC	CASSMIYRGLILNEQFF
.	TRBD1	TRBV18	TRBJ1-2	TGTGCCAGCTCACCGACAGGGGAGGGCTATGGCTACACCTTC	CASSPTGEGYGYTF
.	.	TRBV5-4	TRBJ1-2	TGTGCCAGCAGCTTGGAAGGCCGGATAGCTAACTATGGCTACACCTTC	CASSLEGRIANYGYTF
.	TRBD1	TRBV5-1	TRBJ1-4	TGCGCCAGCAGCTCCAAGACAGGGACTGAAAAACTGTTTTTT	CASSSKTGTEKLFF
.	TRBD1	TRBV29-1	TRBJ1-4	TGCAGCGCCAACCCCGGGACAGGGAATGAAAAACTGTTTTTT	CSANPGTGNEKLFF
.	.	TRBV7-2	TRBJ1-4	TGTGCCAGCAGACGACTTCGGGTCCTGAGGGAAAAACTGTTTTTT	CASRRLRVLREKLFF
.	.	TRBV2	TRBJ2-6	TGTGCCAGCCGGCAAGGGGGCTCTGGGGCCAACGTCCTGACTTTC	CASRQGGSGANVLTF
.	.	TRBV18	TRBJ1-2	TGTGCCAGCTCTACCTCCGGGACGCCATTTCCCTATGGCTACACCTTC	CASSTSGTPFPYGYTF
.	.	TRBV11-3	TRBJ2-7	TGTGCCAGCAGCCGCGATATGAACTACGAGCAGTACTTC	CASSRDMNYEQYF
.	TRBD1	TRBV10-1	TRBJ1-4	TGCGCCACCCCAGGGGAGGTTCGGGACAGGGGACGACCAACTAATGAAAAACTGTTTTTT	CATPGEVRDRGRPTNEKLFF
.	TRBD1	TRBV5-1	TRBJ1-3	TGCGCCACAAAGGGGAAGGGGGCATTAAACACCATATATTTT	CATKGKGALNTIYF
.	.	TRBV19	TRBJ2-2	TGTGCCAGTAGTATAACGGCAGATAGCGGGGAGCTGTTTTTT	CASSITADSGELFF